This T cell receptor beta chain was recovered during a study of CD8 T cells in ankylosing spondylitis. Broader study findings: Several highly homologous variants formed a TCR beta motif that appeared characteristic of ankylosing spondylitis blood. Reportedly, matched ankylosing spondylitis synovial fluid was significantly enriched for disease-linked clones.

To note about this clonotype: Its antigen is undetermined.

The V end was cut by 7 bases, the J end by 3 bases, with 9 bases between. This CDR3 is built from 11 residues. Germline V gene data show CDR1 as DFQATT and CDR2 as SNEGSKA (reference sequence). TCRdb re-called the 5' RACE reads with MiXCR, one entry per CDR3 protein. Seen here are 670,000 or so distinct CDR3 sequences, under 20% observed once, and the top ten hold over 15%. This TCR came from a male donor with ankylosing spondylitis. Sequencing input: blood, either unsorted or a sorted T cell fraction (not recorded which). The gene calls are TRBV20-1 and TRBJ1-1; D remains unclear. CDR3 residues: CSVLVDTEAFF. The DNA of the CDR3 is TGCAGTGTCCTGGTAGACACTGAAGCTTTCTTT.